This T cell receptor beta chain was obtained from a study of T cell changes during pregnancy in multiple sclerosis (dated by TCRdb to between 2018 and 2020). With respect to the entire study: In women with multiple sclerosis, the researchers looked at how the T cell repertoire shifted as pregnancy progressed.

CDR1 and CDR2 were assigned from the germline V gene (reference sequence) as LNHDA and SQIVND. Germline trimming amounts to 4 bases on V and 10 bases on J, with 5 as the count of junction bases outside the gene matches. The CDR3 has 15 amino acids, counting the end cysteine and phenylalanine. The retained sequence is limited to the CDR3, 45 bases, with the frame set at the first base. Notes on this clone: Its cognate antigen has yet to be identified. No base quality values were provided; no much bigger clone lies one nucleotide off.

Libraries were prepared through the immunoSEQ multiplex PCR assay. The table was pulled from immuneACCESS by TCRdb, which kept in-frame rearrangements only. Such tables lose some clones; where checked, under half of the loss comes from unresolved V genes, and the rest has no known cause. The sample has 30,000 to 45,000 clones on record, 90% to 95% of them singletons. Around 0.45% of the sample goes to the ten largest clones. This chain is built from TRBV19 and TRBJ1-6; TRBD1 aligns with 12 central bases. The TCR originated in a female donor in good health, enrolled as a control in a pregnancy study. The sample in question was CD4+ T cells from peripheral blood mononuclear cells, obtained in the second trimester of pregnancy. This receptor carries the CDR3 CASSTPGTGGSPLHF. The DNA reads TGTGCCAGTAGTACCCCCGGGACAGGGGGCTCACCCCTCCACTTT.